The 10 T cell receptor beta chains below were found in one sample sequenced in a study of siplizumab effects on memory and regulatory T cells. Assay: immunoSEQ multiplex PCR; the TCRdb copy retains only in-frame clones and omits some. The sample holds tens of thousands of clones, 96% seen once. Sequenced material: naive CD8+ T cells sorted from blood. All receptors come from a human donor in good health.

The chain has TRBV5-6 and TRBJ2-1; 7 nucleotides line up with TRBD1. The trim removed 7 bases at V and 5 bases at J, leaving 9 bases unmatched. This CDR3 spans 14 amino acids. Looked up from germline, CDR1 is SGHDT and CDR2 is YYEEEE. The DNA of the CDR3 is TGTGCCAGCCGCATTAAGACAGGGAACAATGAGCAGTTCTTC. Translated: CASRIKTGNNEQFF.

V and J are TRBV7-9 and TRBJ2-5, with D possibly being TRBD1 or TRBD2 (5 bases each). V lost 4 bases, J lost 2 bases, and 11 bases lay in between. CDR3 length: 14 residues. Germline V gene data show CDR1 as SEHNR and CDR2 as FQNEAQ (reference sequence). The CDR3 sequence: CASSSGRLQETQYF. Written as DNA, the CDR3 is TGTGCCAGCAGCTCGGGACGGTTACAAGAGACCCAGTACTTC.

V usage is TRBV9 and J usage is TRBJ1-2, with 9 bases lining up with TRBD1. Germline loops: CDR1 SGDLS, CDR2 YYNGEE. V shed 3 bases and J 7 bases; nucleotides not matched to a gene: 13. This CDR3 spans 16 amino acids. The CDR3 DNA sequence: TGTGCCAGCAGCGGACAGGGGGAATCAGACCATATTGGCTACACCTTC. Protein product: CASSGQGESDHIGYTF.

The V and J genes are TRBV6-1 and TRBJ2-5, with 11 bases lining up with TRBD2. The CDR3 is 18 amino acids. The germline V gene encodes CDR1 MNHNS and CDR2 SASEGT. V lost 2 bases and J lost 1; bases outside the gene matches: 9. The CDR3 region is CASSESMTSGATQETQYF. In DNA form, the CDR3 reads TGTGCCAGCAGTGAATCTATGACTAGCGGGGCTACCCAAGAGACCCAGTACTTC.

Only one count was recorded for this clone. The chain employs TRBV7-6 and TRBJ2-7; D gene unclear. CDR1 SGHVS and CDR2 FNYEAQ come from the germline V gene. This CDR3 region has 13 residues. Trimming removed 5 bases from V and 1 base from J, with 9 bases in between. The CDR3 is CASSKTGSYEQYF. In DNA form, the CDR3 reads TGTGCCAGCAGCAAGACTGGATCCTACGAGCAGTACTTC.

The chain links TRBV5-1 to TRBJ2-5; D not resolved. The CDR3 contains 11 residues. In germline, CDR1 is SGHRS, CDR2 YFSETQ. Trimming removed 2 bases at V and 2 bases at J, with 1 base between. The CDR3 nucleotides are TGCGCCAGCAGCTTTCAAGAGACCCAGTACTTC. Translation: CASSFQETQYF.

The gene calls are TRBV7-8 and TRBJ2-7, with unresolved D. CDR1 is SGHVS, CDR2 FQNEAQ, per germline. The CDR3 is 13 residues long. Trimming shortened V by 4 bases and J by 7 bases, and 14 bases separated the two germline ends. The CDR3 coding sequence is TGTGCCAGCAGCTCAAGCCTTTACCTGGAGCAGTACTTC. The encoded protein is CASSSSLYLEQYF.

CDR3 DNA: TGTGCCAGCACCCAGTCTGGGGACACTGAAGCTTTCTTT. Amino acid sequence: CASTQSGDTEAFF. The chain employs TRBV27 and TRBJ1-1; D is undetermined. V lost 7 bases, J lost 3 bases, and 12 bases lay in between. Germline V gene sequence: CDR1 MNHEY, CDR2 SMNVEV (reference sequence). The CDR3 is 13 amino acids.

This rearrangement joins TRBV10-1 to TRBJ2-1; no clear D gene. The germline CDR1 and CDR2 sequences are WNHNN and SYGVQD (reference sequence). Trimming took off 2 bases at V and 0 bases at J, with 11 bases between the two ends. The CDR3 is 16 residues long. In nucleotides, the CDR3 is TGCGCCAGCAGTGAGGTAGACTTAAGCTCCTACAATGAGCAGTTCTTC. This encodes CASSEVDLSSYNEQFF.

This chain uses TRBV5-6 with TRBJ1-1; the D is unclear. Germline lookup yields CDR1 SGHDT and CDR2 YYEEEE. The V end lost 3 bases, the J end lost 2 bases, and 17 bases lay between the germline ends. CDR3 length equals 16 residues. The CDR3 sequence: CASSYPTFVGNTEAFF. CDR3 DNA: TGTGCCAGCAGCTACCCAACCTTCGTCGGAAACACTGAAGCTTTCTTT.